These T cell receptor beta chains were read from a single sample in a study of post-analysis software for immune sequencing data. Each CDR3 protein gets one entry after TCRdb re-called the PCR reads with MiXCR. The sample records hundreds of thousands of distinct CDR3 sequences, approximately 46% being singletons. The specimen sequenced was blood. Receptors were obtained from a girl aged 5-17 years with multiple sclerosis. CDR3s include the opening cysteine and the closing phenylalanine or tryptophan. A D gene is named only where the DNA matches it firmly. Size values are once, few and many counts, or a class for expanded clones, and some rows have none.

cdr3_nt | cdr3_aa | j_call | clone_size | d_call | v_call
TGTGCCAGCAGCCTCGGGCCCCGCCGCGCTGAGCAGTACTTC | CASSLGPRRAEQYF | TRBJ2-5 | . | . | TRBV12-3/TRBV12-4
TGTGCCATCAGGGTACTAGCGGGAGCTGGGGCCAACGTCCTGACTTTC | CAIRVLAGAGANVLTF | TRBJ2-6 | many | TRBD2 | TRBV10-3
TGTGCCAGCAGCCGGTTAGCGGGAGGGAGAGAACCCTCCTACAATGAGCAGTTCTTC | CASSRLAGGREPSYNEQFF | TRBJ2-1 | . | TRBD2 | TRBV7-2
TGTGCCAGCAGGAGACTAGCGGGAGGGCAAGAGACCCAGTACTTC | CASRRLAGGQETQYF | TRBJ2-5 | few | TRBD2 | TRBV6-1
TGCAGTGCTAGCTCACTCAAAAGCGGCACAGATACGCAGTATTTT | CSASSLKSGTDTQYF | TRBJ2-3 | . | . | TRBV20-1
TGTGCCATGAGGGGACAGGACACAGATACGCAGTATTTT | CAMRGQDTDTQYF | TRBJ2-3 | . | TRBD1 | TRBV10-3
TGCAGTGCTCTTAAGAATGAGCAGTTCTTC | CSALKNEQFF | TRBJ2-1 | . | . | TRBV20-1
TGCGCCAGCAGCCCCGAGGGGAAGACCCAGTACTTC | CASSPEGKTQYF | TRBJ2-5 | . | . | TRBV5-1
TGTGCCAGCTCGTGGGGGGGTCAGCCCCAGCATTTT | CASSWGGQPQHF | TRBJ1-5 | . | . | TRBV28
TGTGCCAGCAGTTACATGGGCGGCAATCAGCCCCAGCATTTT | CASSYMGGNQPQHF | TRBJ1-5 | . | . | TRBV6-2/TRBV6-3
TGTGCCAGCAGTTCCCAGATTAGCACAGATACGCAGTATTTT | CASSSQISTDTQYF | TRBJ2-3 | . | . | TRBV28
TGTGCCAGCAGCAAACAAGGACAGGCCTTTTACGAGCAGTACTTC | CASSKQGQAFYEQYF | TRBJ2-7 | once | TRBD1 | TRBV7-9